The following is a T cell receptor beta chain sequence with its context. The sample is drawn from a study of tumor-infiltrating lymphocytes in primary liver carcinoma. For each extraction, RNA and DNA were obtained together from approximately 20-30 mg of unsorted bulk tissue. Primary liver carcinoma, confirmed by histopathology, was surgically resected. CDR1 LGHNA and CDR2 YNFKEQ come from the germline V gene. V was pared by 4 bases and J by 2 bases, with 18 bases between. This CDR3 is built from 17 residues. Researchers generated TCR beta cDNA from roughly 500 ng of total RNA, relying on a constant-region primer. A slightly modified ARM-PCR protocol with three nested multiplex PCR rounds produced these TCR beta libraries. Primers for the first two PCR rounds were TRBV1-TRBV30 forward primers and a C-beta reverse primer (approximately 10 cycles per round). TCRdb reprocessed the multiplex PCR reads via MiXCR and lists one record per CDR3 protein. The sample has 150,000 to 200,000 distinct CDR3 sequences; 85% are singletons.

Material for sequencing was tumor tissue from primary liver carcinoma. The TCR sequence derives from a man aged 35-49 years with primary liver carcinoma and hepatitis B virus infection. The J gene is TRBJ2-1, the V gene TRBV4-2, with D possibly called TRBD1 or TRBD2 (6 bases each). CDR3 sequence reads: CASSREVTGAPYNEQFF. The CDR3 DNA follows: TGTGCCAGCAGCCGAGAGGTAACGGGGGCCCCCTACAATGAGCAGTTCTTC.